These 21 T cell receptor beta chains were sequenced from one sample in a study of regulatory T cells in long-lasting Graves disease. Researchers made TCR beta libraries by using iRepertoire HTBI primers and running Arm-PCR on CDR3 regions. A single record per CDR3 protein comes from TCRdb applying MiXCR to the multiplex PCR reads. Of 310,000 or so distinct CDR3 sequences listed, 22% were seen once; the top ten hold about 61%. The time point is: persistent/refractory GD, antithyroid drugs over 5 years with positive TRAb. The TCR library used RNA extracted from PBMCs. The sequences come from peripheral blood mononuclear cells (PBMCs), collected when the disease was refractory, from a patient treated with antithyroid drugs. These receptors all stem from a female donor with Graves disease.

This clonotype occurred many times. V gene TRBV6-1 combines with J gene TRBJ1-5; TRBD1 matches at 7 bases. The CDR3 length is 14 residues. V trimming: 5 bases; J trimming: 3 bases; junction bases outside the gene matches: 4. Germline CDR1 reads MNHNS; CDR2 reads SASEGT. The CDR3 spells CASSTDRDNQPQHF. As DNA, the CDR3 is TGTGCCAGCAGTACCGACAGGGACAATCAGCCCCAGCATTTT.

J is TRBJ2-7 and V is TRBV20-1; 9 bases agree with TRBD2. J lost 4 bases, V lost 5 bases, and 9 bases had no gene match. Germline CDR1 DFQATT, CDR2 SNEGSKA (reference sequence). This CDR3 spans 14 amino acids. The CDR3 protein is CSAGPGLAIYEQYF. Written as DNA, the CDR3 is TGCAGTGCTGGACCGGGACTAGCCATTTACGAGCAGTACTTC.

Concerning this clonotype itself: The junction departs from the called germline gene at one end, perhaps through a read error. The chain joins TRBV7-7 to TRBJ2-5; TRBD1 aligns across 8 bases. Germline V gene sequence: CDR1 SSHAT, CDR2 FNYEAQ (reference sequence). This CDR3 comprises 16 residues. The CDR3 DNA is TGTGCTAGCAGCTTAAGTCTGGGGACAGGAGAAGAGACCCAGTACTTC. It encodes CASSLSLGTGEETQYF.

This clonotype came up many times. J is TRBJ2-7 and V is TRBV2; the D gene is possibly TRBD1 (6 bases). V was clipped by 6 bases and J by 6 bases, with 12 bases between them. Germline assignment: CDR1 SNHLY and CDR2 FYNNEI. The CDR3 length is 12 residues. As DNA, the CDR3 is TGTGCCAGCAGACAGGGCATACTCGAGCAGTACTTC. This encodes CASRQGILEQYF.

The chain joins TRBV3-1 to TRBJ1-5; D not resolved. Trimming took off 3 bases at V and 3 bases at J, with 12 bases between the two ends. The CDR3 length is 15 residues. Germline CDR1 is LGHDT and CDR2 is YNNKEL (reference sequence). The CDR3 sequence: CASSHSRAFNQPQHF. CDR3 nucleotide sequence: TGTGCCAGCAGCCATAGCCGGGCCTTCAATCAGCCCCAGCATTTT.

This clonotype has only a few counts. This chain joins TRBV7-2 and TRBJ2-5; 9 bases fit TRBD1. V shed 5 bases and J 5 bases; nucleotides not matched to a gene: 9. Germline V gene lookup returns CDR1 SGHTA and CDR2 FQGNSA. The CDR3 totals 15 residues. DNA for the CDR3: TGTGCCAGCAGCGGGGACAGGGAGTGGGCGGAGACCCAGTACTTC. It translates to CASSGDREWAETQYF.

Many counts were recorded for this clonotype. J is TRBJ1-5 and V is TRBV28, with no clear D. Germline-derived CDR1 and CDR2 are MDHEN and SYDVKM. Trimming pared 5 bases from V and 1 base from J, leaving 12 bases between. The CDR3 consists of 15 residues. CDR3 bases: TGTGCCAGCAGTCTTGGGGTTAAGAGCAATCAGCCCCAGCATTTT. It codes for CASSLGVKSNQPQHF.

This chain joins TRBV6-1 and TRBJ1-1, with D possibly being TRBD1 (6 bases). The length of the CDR3 is 12 residues. Germline-derived CDR1 and CDR2 are MNHNS and SASEGT. V dropped 7 bases and J dropped 8 bases, with 14 bases sitting between them. The CDR3 region is CASKNRADEAFF. The CDR3 nucleotides are TGTGCCAGCAAGAACAGGGCAGACGAAGCTTTCTTT.

The genes are TRBV7-2 and TRBJ2-2; D gene uncertain. The CDR3 sequence is 15 residues long. Germline loops: CDR1 SGHTA, CDR2 FQGNSA. Trimming stripped 2 bases from V and 1 base from J, with 8 bases between. CDR3 region: CASSLTGRNTGELFF. In DNA, the CDR3 is TGTGCCAGCAGCTTAACGGGTCGGAACACCGGGGAGCTGTTTTTT.

The CDR3 DNA reads as TGTGCCAGCAGCTTAGGCCTAGCGGGAATCACAGATACGCAGTATTTT. This encodes CASSLGLAGITDTQYF. The chain links TRBV11-3 to TRBJ2-3, with 9 bases that match TRBD2. The CDR3 length is 16 residues. Germline values: CDR1 SGHNT, CDR2 YENEEA. Trimming removed 1 base from V and 2 bases from J; junction bases left unmatched: 4.

This clonotype occurred a few times. The CDR3 coding sequence is TGCAGTGCTAGCGCCGTTTTCGCGGGAGTAATTCAGGAGCAGTACTTC. Protein sequence: CSASAVFAGVIQEQYF. The chain combines TRBV20-1 with TRBJ2-7, with 7 nucleotides matching TRBD2. Germline values: CDR1 DFQATT, CDR2 SNEGSKA (reference sequence). The CDR3 has 16 amino acids. The V and J ends lost 3 bases and 7 bases, in that order; junction bases with no gene match: 18.

This clonotype was seen ten or more times. This chain connects TRBV20-1 to TRBJ1-1; 8 bases align to TRBD1. The CDR3 sequence is 12 residues long. Germline-derived CDR1 and CDR2 are DFQATT and SNEGSKA (reference sequence). V was pared by 7 bases and J by 1 base, with 2 bases of the junction left unmatched. The CDR3: CSDGQGNTEAFF. CDR3 nucleotides: TGCAGTGATGGACAGGGGAACACTGAAGCTTTCTTT.

This clonotype was seen a handful of times. This chain uses TRBV27 with TRBJ2-1, with D unresolved. V gave up 3 bases and J gave up 3 bases, with 6 bases separating them. The CDR3 is made up of 13 amino acids. CDR1 is MNHEY, CDR2 SMNVEV, per germline (reference sequence). CDR3 in DNA: TGTGCCAGCAGTTTCACCAACTACAATGAGCAGTTCTTC. Its protein is CASSFTNYNEQFF.

In its sample, this clonotype was seen a few times. V is TRBV6-2 or TRBV6-3 and J is TRBJ2-4, with 11 bases lining up with TRBD2. The length of the CDR3 is 13 residues. V trimming: 0 bases; J trimming: 12 bases; junction bases outside the gene matches: 1. Germline V gives CDR1 MNHEY, CDR2 SVGEGT. The CDR3 sequence: CASSYSGLAAQYF. Here the CDR3 DNA reads TGTGCCAGCAGTTACTCGGGACTAGCGGCTCAGTACTTC.

Only a few counts were recorded for this clonotype. V is TRBV20-1 and J is TRBJ2-7; D gene ambiguous. CDR1 and CDR2 (germline): DFQATT, SNEGSKA (reference sequence). With 3 bases removed from V and 0 bases from J, the gap between germline ends came to 6 bases. The length of the CDR3 is 12 residues. CDR3 sequence reads: CSASYASYEQYF. The CDR3 DNA reads TGCAGTGCTAGTTACGCCTCCTACGAGCAGTACTTC.

This clonotype showed up many times. This sequence joins TRBV28 and TRBJ2-7, with D maybe TRBD2 (5 bases). Trimming removed 7 bases from V and 3 bases from J, with 25 bases in between. Germline CDR1 is MDHEN and CDR2 is SYDVKM. The CDR3 contains 17 residues. CDR3 region: CASMTLAAGLGFYEQYF. CDR3 DNA sequence: TGTGCCAGCATGACCCTAGCCGCGGGCCTTGGTTTCTACGAGCAGTACTTC.

Details on this clonotype: This may arise from a read error, as a much more abundant clone is one base away. The rearrangement joins TRBV12-3 or TRBV12-4 to TRBJ1-2; D call uncertain. V dropped 7 bases and J dropped 12 bases, with 18 bases sitting between them. The CDR3 consists of 12 residues. DNA of the CDR3: TGTGCCAGCAACGCGGTGGTCCGAGGCCACACCTTC. This encodes CASNAVVRGHTF.

The table lists this clonotype with many counts. J is TRBJ1-5 and V is TRBV28, with a weak D call TRBD1 (6 bases). The CDR3 extends over 14 amino acids. Trimming stripped 6 bases from V and 7 bases from J, with 16 bases between. Germline assignment: CDR1 MDHEN and CDR2 SYDVKM. For the CDR3, the DNA is TGTGCCAGCAGACCAGACAGGAGGAACCAGCCCCAGCATTTT. It is translated as CASRPDRRNQPQHF.

CDR3 region: CASRPGGTYNEQFF. CDR3 DNA sequence: TGTGCCAGCAGACCGGGAGGAACCTACAATGAGCAGTTCTTC. V and J are TRBV28 and TRBJ2-1, with 7 bases that match TRBD2. Germline V gene sequence: CDR1 MDHEN, CDR2 SYDVKM. V gave up 6 bases and J gave up 2 bases; unmatched junction bases: 4. This CDR3 contains 14 residues.

For this clonotype: No conserved phenylalanine or tryptophan ends this CDR3, so it is likely a read error. The chain is built from TRBV6-1 and TRBJ2-5; the match to TRBD1 covers 7 bases. Germline CDR1 and CDR2: MNHNS and SASEGT. The length of the CDR3 is 17 residues. V dropped 8 bases and J dropped 3; count of bases not matched to a gene: 18. The CDR3 loop reads CASGQDLQTSSKETQYL. In DNA form, the CDR3 reads TGTGCCAGCGGACAGGACCTCCAAACTAGTTCCAAAGAGACCCAGTACCTC.

This clonotype was observed a few times. The rearrangement links TRBV9 to TRBJ2-5; TRBD2 is a possible D gene (6 bases). Germline V gives CDR1 SGDLS, CDR2 YYNGEE. V was trimmed by 2 bases and J by 5 bases, leaving 19 bases between them. The CDR3 covers 16 residues. The CDR3 nucleotides are TGTGCCAGCAGCGTGCTTGACGGGAGACTGGGGGAGACCCAGTACTTC. Translated: CASSVLDGRLGETQYF. Looking up the rest from reference TRBV9 and TRBJ2-5 gives the full variable domain: DSGVTQTPKHLITATGQRVTLRCSPRSGDLSVYWYQQSLDQGLQFLIQYYNGEERAKGNILERFSAQQFPDLHSELNLSSLELGDSALYFCASSVLDGRLGETQYFGPGTRLLVL.